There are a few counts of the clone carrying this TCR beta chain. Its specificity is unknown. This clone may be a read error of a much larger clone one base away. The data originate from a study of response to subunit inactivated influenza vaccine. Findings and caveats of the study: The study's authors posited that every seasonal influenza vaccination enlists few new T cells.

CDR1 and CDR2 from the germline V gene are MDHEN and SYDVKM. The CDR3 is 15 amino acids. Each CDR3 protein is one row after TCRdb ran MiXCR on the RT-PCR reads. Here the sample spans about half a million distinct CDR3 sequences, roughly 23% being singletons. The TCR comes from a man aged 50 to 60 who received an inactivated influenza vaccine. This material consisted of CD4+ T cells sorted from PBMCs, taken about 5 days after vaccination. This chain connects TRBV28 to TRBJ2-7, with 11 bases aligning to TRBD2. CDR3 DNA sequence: TGTGCCAGCAGAAAACGACTAGCGGGGCCCTACGAGCAGCACTTC. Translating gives CASRKRLAGPYEQHF.